This passage covers 5 T cell receptor beta chains from one sample sequenced in a study of shared clonotypes between healthy human individuals. Repertoires were generated with immunoSEQ multiplex PCR, while TCRdb's copy carries only in-frame clones and drops some. The sample includes approximately 480,000 clones, almost 80% of them seen just once. Sequencing was carried out using PBMCs. Source of these receptors: a woman aged 40-49 years in good health. Some clones in this sample may be carry-over from other donors' samples.

Comment on this clone: The same CDR3 is also encoded by other DNA sequences in this sample. This chain connects TRBV29-1 to TRBJ1-2; TRBD1 matches at 7 bases. Germline V gene sequence: CDR1 SQVTM, CDR2 ANQGSEA. Unmatched junction bases numbered 1, after V lost 6 bases and J lost 6 bases. This CDR3 contains 10 residues. CDR3 in DNA: TGCAGCGTAGACAGGGATGGCTACACCTTC. The encoded protein is CSVDRDGYTF. Together with reference TRBV29-1 and TRBJ1-2, the CDR3 gives the full variable domain: SAVISQKPSRDICQRGTSLTIQCQVDSQVTMMFWYRQQPGQSLTLIATANQGSEATYESGFVIDKFPISRPNLTFSTLTVSNMSPEDSSIYLCSVDRDGYTFGSGTRLTVV.

This clone was seen more than once but under ten times. The J gene is TRBJ1-1, the V gene TRBV4-1; no clear D gene. The V gene lost 3 bases and the J gene lost 5 bases, with 10 bases spanning the gap. The germline V gene has CDR1 MGHRA and CDR2 YSYEKL. This CDR3 has 13 amino acids. This CDR3 reads CASSQKKGTEAFF. The CDR3 bases are TGCGCCAGCAGCCAGAAGAAGGGAACTGAAGCTTTCTTT.

V gene TRBV28 combines with J gene TRBJ2-3; TRBD2 is a possible D gene (6 bases). V dropped 5 bases and J dropped 8 bases, with 17 bases sitting between them. The CDR3 spans 14 residues. Germline loops: CDR1 MDHEN, CDR2 SYDVKM. The CDR3 here is CASSKLAPTGTQYF. The CDR3 DNA follows: TGTGCCAGCAGTAAACTAGCCCCCACCGGTACGCAGTATTTT.

V usage is TRBV9 and J usage is TRBJ1-5; D not resolved. CDR3 length: 15 residues. V shed 0 bases and J shed 0 bases, with 7 bases lying between them. The germline CDR1 and CDR2 sequences are SGDLS and YYNGEE. The CDR3 nucleotides are TGTGCCAGCAGCGTAGATCCCTATAGCAATCAGCCCCAGCATTTT. Its translation is CASSVDPYSNQPQHF.

J is TRBJ2-3 and V is TRBV6-5; 10 bases line up with TRBD2. From germline, CDR1 is MNHEY and CDR2 SVGAGI. V lost 3 bases to trimming and J lost 6 bases; unmatched junction nucleotides: 6. The CDR3 is 15 amino acids. Written as DNA, the CDR3 is TGTGCCAGCAGTTATAGCGGGAGGCTTTCGGATACGCAGTATTTT. Residues: CASSYSGRLSDTQYF.